These 8 T cell receptor beta chains originate from one sample sequenced in a study of cytomegalovirus exposure and HLA in healthy donors. The PCR made use of 60 Vbeta and 13 Jbeta primers. Repertoires were generated with immunoSEQ multiplex PCR, while TCRdb's copy carries only in-frame clones and drops some. The sample has 130,000 to 150,000 clones; 80% to 85% are singletons. The sequenced sample consisted of PBMCs. These receptors were obtained from a woman between 25 and 40 years old in good health and CMV-seronegative.

This chain's CDR3 is CASSSSPGTGFNGELFF. Written as DNA, the CDR3 is TGTGCCAGCAGTTCTTCCCCCGGGACAGGGTTCAACGGGGAGCTGTTTTTT. The gene calls are TRBV27 and TRBJ2-2; 9 positions match TRBD1. CDR3 length: 17 residues. V dropped 4 bases and J dropped 7; count of bases not matched to a gene: 13. Germline CDR1 reads MNHEY; CDR2 reads SMNVEV (reference sequence).

This chain joins TRBV27 and TRBJ1-2, with 9 nucleotides matching TRBD1. The CDR3 runs 15 residues. Per the germline V gene, CDR1 is MNHEY and CDR2 is SMNVEV (reference sequence). V shed 3 bases, J shed 4 bases, and the junction held 6 bases outside the gene matches. The CDR3 loop is CASSFTGTGTYGYTF. The CDR3 nucleotides read TGTGCCAGCAGTTTTACGGGGACAGGGACCTATGGCTACACCTTC.

The chain employs TRBV5-1 and TRBJ1-4; 8 bases align to TRBD1. Germline V CDR1 and CDR2: SGHRS, YFSETQ. V was clipped by 4 bases and J by 3 bases; unmatched bases: 5. CDR3 length: 15 residues. CDR3 nucleotide sequence: TGCGCCAGCAGCACCGACAGGGGATCTAATGAAAAACTGTTTTTT. The encoded protein is CASSTDRGSNEKLFF. The full variable domain, completed using reference TRBV5-1 and TRBJ1-4, is KAGVTQTPRYLIKTRGQQVTLSCSPISGHRSVSWYQQTPGQGLQFLFEYFSETQRNKGNFPGRFSGRQFSNSRSEMNVSTLELGDSALYLCASSTDRGSNEKLFFGSGTQLSVL.

A few counts support this clone. The V and J genes are TRBV2 and TRBJ2-2; 7 bases line up with TRBD1. V gave up 4 bases and J gave up 6 bases; unmatched junction bases: 8. The CDR3 extends over 15 amino acids. Germline CDR1 is SNHLY and CDR2 is FYNNEI. CDR3 DNA sequence: TGTGCCAGCAGTGTGGCAGGGGGATCCCCCGGGGAGCTGTTTTTT. It yields the protein CASSVAGGSPGELFF. Supplemented by reference TRBV2 and TRBJ2-2, the full variable domain reads EPEVTQTPSHQVTQMGQEVILRCVPISNHLYFYWYRQILGQKVEFLVSFYNNEISEKSEIFDDQFSVERPDGSNFTLKIRSTKLEDSAMYFCASSVAGGSPGELFFGEGSRLTVL.

A few counts support this clone. In the same sample, other DNA sequences code for this CDR3. The chain joins TRBV5-1 to TRBJ1-1; 7 bases agree with TRBD1. The CDR3 is made up of 14 amino acids. The junction had 3 bases not matched to a gene; V was cut back by 4 bases and J by 0 bases. The germline CDR1 and CDR2 sequences are SGHRS and YFSETQ. For the CDR3, the DNA is TGCGCCAGCAGCCTAGGGACAGTGAACACTGAAGCTTTCTTT. Its protein product is CASSLGTVNTEAFF.

Regarding this clone: Relative to the germline gene, one junction end is altered; a read error may explain this. The chain combines TRBV9 with TRBJ2-5; possibly TRBD1 for D (6 bases). CDR1 is SGDLS and CDR2 is YYNGEE in the germline V gene. The CDR3 consists of 14 residues. CDR3 nucleotide sequence: TGTGCCAGCAGCCCCGGACAGCTCCAAGAGGCCCAGTACTTC. Protein sequence: CASSPGQLQEAQYF.

The chain has TRBV5-4 and TRBJ2-5; 7 bases are a match to TRBD1. With the DNA end fitting TRBJ2-7 better, the J assignment may be wrong. The V gene's germline CDR1 is SGHNT and CDR2 YYREEE (reference sequence). The CDR3 contains 15 residues. The CDR3 here is CASSPPGQTLYEQYF. The CDR3 DNA is TGTGCCAGCAGCCCACCGGGACAGACACTCTACGAGCAGTACTTC.

The chain employs TRBV4-1 and TRBJ2-5; TRBD2 might be the D (7 bases). Germline V CDR1 and CDR2: MGHRA, YSYEKL. V lost 0 bases, J lost 6 bases, and 26 bases lay in between. The CDR3 extends over 19 amino acids. The CDR3 region has the DNA TGCGCCAGCAGCCAAGAAGCGAGGGGGAGGGCCGGGGATAGGAAGACCCAGTACTTC. It specifies CASSQEARGRAGDRKTQYF.